This T cell receptor (beta chain) was found in a study of tumor-infiltrating lymphocytes in primary liver carcinoma. The germline V gene has CDR1 WNHNN and CDR2 SYGVQD (reference sequence). The CDR3 consists of 13 residues. Between the trimmed V and J ends, which lost 8 bases and 5 bases, there was a span of 12 bases. Each 20-30 mg portion of unsorted bulk tissue served as the source for co-extraction of RNA and DNA. In regard to this clonotype: Just one base apart from a much larger clone, this may be a read error.

Production of TCR beta cDNA used around 460 ng total RNA together with a constant-region primer. Slightly modified ARM-PCR served as the procedure for the TCR beta libraries. These libraries came from three rounds of nested multiplex PCR. The first two PCR rounds, approximately 11 cycles each, used TRBV1-TRBV30 forward primers and a C-beta reverse primer. TCRdb called the multiplex PCR reads again in MiXCR, with one record for every CDR3 protein. The sample records approximately 110,000 distinct CDR3 sequences, 64% being singletons. The sequence derives from a woman aged 55-70 years with primary liver carcinoma and hepatitis B virus infection. V usage is TRBV10-1 and J usage is TRBJ2-2; TRBD2 is a possible D gene (5 bases). Material: liver tumor tissue from sampling region 3. Indicated subset: tumor region T3, left-lateral pole. The CDR3 loop reads CASVASQTGELFF. Written as DNA, the CDR3 is TGCGCCAGCGTGGCTAGCCAAACCGGGGAGCTGTTTTTT.